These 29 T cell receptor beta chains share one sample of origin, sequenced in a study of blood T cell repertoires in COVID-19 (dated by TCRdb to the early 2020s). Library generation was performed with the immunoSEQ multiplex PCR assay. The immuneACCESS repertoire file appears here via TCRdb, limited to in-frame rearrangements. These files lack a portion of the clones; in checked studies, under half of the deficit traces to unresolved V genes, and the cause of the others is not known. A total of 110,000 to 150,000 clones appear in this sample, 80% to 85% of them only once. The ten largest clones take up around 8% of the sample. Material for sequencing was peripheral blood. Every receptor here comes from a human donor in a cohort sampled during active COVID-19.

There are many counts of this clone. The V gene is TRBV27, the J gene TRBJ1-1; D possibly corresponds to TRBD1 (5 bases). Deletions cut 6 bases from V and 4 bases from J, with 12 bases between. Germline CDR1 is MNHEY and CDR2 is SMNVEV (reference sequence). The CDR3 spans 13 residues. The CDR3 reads CASRSLGRTEAFF. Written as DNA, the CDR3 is TGTGCCAGCAGGTCCTTGGGGCGCACTGAAGCTTTCTTT.

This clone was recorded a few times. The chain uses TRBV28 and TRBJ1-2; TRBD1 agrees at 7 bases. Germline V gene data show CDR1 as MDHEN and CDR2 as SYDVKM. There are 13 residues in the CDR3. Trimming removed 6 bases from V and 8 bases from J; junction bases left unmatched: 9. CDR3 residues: CASRAYRGGGYTF. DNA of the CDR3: TGTGCCAGCAGGGCGTACAGGGGTGGGGGCTACACCTTC.

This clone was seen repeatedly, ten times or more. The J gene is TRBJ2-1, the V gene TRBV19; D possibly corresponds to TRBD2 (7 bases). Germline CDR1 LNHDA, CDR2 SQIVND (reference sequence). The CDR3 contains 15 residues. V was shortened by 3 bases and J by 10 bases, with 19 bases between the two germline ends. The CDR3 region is CASSMARGLPQEQFF. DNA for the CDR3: TGTGCCAGTAGTATGGCGCGGGGGCTCCCCCAGGAGCAGTTCTTC.

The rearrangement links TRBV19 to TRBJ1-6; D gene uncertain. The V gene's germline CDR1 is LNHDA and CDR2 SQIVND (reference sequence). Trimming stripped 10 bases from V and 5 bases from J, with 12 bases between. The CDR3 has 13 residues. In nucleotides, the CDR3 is TGTGCCACTAAGAATTTCGATAATTCACCCCTCCACTTT. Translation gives CATKNFDNSPLHF.

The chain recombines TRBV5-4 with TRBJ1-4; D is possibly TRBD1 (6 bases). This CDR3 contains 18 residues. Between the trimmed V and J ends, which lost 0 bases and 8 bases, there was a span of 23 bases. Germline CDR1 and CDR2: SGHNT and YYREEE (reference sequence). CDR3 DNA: TGTGCCAGCAGCTTGGGCTCGGAGAGGGGGGGGATGAAGGAAAAACTGTTTTTT. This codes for CASSLGSERGGMKEKLFF.

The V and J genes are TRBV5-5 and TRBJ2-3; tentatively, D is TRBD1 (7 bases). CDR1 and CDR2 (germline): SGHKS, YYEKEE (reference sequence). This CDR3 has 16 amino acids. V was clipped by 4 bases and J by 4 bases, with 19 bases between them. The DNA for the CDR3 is TGTGCCAGCAGCCCCCGTGGAGGGGGCAAGGCAGATACGCAGTATTTT. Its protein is CASSPRGGGKADTQYF.

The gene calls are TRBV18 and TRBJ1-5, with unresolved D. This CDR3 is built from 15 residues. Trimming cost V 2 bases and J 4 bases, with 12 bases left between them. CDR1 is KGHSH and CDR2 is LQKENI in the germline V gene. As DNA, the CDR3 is TGTGCCAGCTCACCAACCGGGTCAGATAATCAGCCCCAGCATTTT. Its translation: CASSPTGSDNQPQHF.

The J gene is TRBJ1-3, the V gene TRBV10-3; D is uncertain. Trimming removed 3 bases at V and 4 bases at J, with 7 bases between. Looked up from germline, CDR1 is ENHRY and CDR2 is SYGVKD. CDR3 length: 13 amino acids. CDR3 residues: CAISEMEGNTIYF. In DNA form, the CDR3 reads TGTGCCATCAGTGAAATGGAGGGAAACACCATATATTTT.

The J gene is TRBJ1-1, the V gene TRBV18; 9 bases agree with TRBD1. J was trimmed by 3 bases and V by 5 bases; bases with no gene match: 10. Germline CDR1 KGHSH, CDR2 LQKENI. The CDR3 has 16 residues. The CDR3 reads CASSSPGTGKHTEAFF. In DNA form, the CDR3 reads TGTGCCAGCTCATCCCCCGGGACAGGGAAACACACTGAAGCTTTCTTT.

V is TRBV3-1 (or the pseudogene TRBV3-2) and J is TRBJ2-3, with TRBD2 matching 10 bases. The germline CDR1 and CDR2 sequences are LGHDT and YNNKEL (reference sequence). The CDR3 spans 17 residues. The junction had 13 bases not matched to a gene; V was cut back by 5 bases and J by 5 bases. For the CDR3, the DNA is TGTGCCAGCAGCGAATGGGGACCAGCGGGGGGGCAAGATACGCAGTATTTT. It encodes CASSEWGPAGGQDTQYF.

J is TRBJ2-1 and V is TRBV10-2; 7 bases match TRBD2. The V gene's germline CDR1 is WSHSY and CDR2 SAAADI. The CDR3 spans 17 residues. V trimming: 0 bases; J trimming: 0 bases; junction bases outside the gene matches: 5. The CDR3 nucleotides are TGCGCCAGCAGTGAGTCGGTCGGGGGGACCTCCTACAATGAGCAGTTCTTC. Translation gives CASSESVGGTSYNEQFF.

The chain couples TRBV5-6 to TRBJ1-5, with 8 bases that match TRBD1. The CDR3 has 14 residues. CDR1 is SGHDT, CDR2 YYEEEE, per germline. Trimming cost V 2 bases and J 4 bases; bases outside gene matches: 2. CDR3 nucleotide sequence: TGTGCCAGCAGCTTTACAGGGGGGAATCAGCCCCAGCATTTT. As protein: CASSFTGGNQPQHF.

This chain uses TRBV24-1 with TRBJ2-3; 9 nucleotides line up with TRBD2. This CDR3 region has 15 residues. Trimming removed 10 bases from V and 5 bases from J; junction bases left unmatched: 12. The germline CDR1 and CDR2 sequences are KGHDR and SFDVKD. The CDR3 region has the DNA TGTGCCACTCAGAGGAGGGGCGGGGGGGAAGATACGCAGTATTTT. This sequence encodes CATQRRGGGEDTQYF.

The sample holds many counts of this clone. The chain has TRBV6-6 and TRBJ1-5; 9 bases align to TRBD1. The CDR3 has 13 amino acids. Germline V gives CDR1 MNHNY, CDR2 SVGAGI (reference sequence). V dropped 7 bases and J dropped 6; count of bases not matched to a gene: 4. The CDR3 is CASTDRGVQPQHF. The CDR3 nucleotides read TGTGCCAGCACCGACAGGGGGGTTCAGCCCCAGCATTTT.

The CDR3, as DNA: TGTGCCAGCAGCAACGTGGACAGGGCGAATGAAAAACTGTTTTTT. As protein: CASSNVDRANEKLFF. The rearrangement uses TRBV6-5 and TRBJ1-4; 8 nucleotides line up with TRBD1. The junction had 8 bases not matched to a gene; V was cut back by 6 bases and J by 5 bases. Germline CDR1 MNHEY, CDR2 SVGAGI. CDR3 length: 15 residues.

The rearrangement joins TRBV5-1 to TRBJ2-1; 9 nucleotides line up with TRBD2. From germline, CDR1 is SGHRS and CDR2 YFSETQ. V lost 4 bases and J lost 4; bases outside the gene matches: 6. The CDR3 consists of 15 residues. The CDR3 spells CASSGLAGAYNEQFF. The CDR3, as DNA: TGCGCCAGCAGCGGATTAGCGGGAGCGTACAATGAGCAGTTCTTC. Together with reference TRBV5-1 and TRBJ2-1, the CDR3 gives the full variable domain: KAGVTQTPRYLIKTRGQQVTLSCSPISGHRSVSWYQQTPGQGLQFLFEYFSETQRNKGNFPGRFSGRQFSNSRSEMNVSTLELGDSALYLCASSGLAGAYNEQFFGPGTRLTVL.

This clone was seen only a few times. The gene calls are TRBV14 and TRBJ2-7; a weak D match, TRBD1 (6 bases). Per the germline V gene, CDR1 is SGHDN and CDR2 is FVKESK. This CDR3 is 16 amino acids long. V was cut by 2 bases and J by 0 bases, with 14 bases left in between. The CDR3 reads CASSQLTGISSYEQYF. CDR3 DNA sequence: TGTGCCAGCAGCCAACTAACAGGGATAAGCTCCTACGAGCAGTACTTC. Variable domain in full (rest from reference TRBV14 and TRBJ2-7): EAGVTQFPSHSVIEKGQTVTLRCDPISGHDNLYWYRRVMGKEIKFLLHFVKESKQDESGMPNNRFLAERTGGTYSTLKVQPAELEDSGVYFCASSQLTGISSYEQYFGPGTRLTVT.

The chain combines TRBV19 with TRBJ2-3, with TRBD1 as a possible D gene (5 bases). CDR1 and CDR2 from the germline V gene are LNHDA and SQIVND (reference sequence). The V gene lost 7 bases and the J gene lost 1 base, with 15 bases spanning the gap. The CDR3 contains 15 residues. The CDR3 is CASTLTLQGTDTQYF. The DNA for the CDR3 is TGTGCCAGTACCTTAACCTTACAGGGCACAGATACGCAGTATTTT.

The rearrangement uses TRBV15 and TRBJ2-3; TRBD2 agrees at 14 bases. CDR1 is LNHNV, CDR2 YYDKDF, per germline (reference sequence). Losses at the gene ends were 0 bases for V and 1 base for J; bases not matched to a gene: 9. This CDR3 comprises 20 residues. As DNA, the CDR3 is TGTGCCACCAGCAGAGATCGAGGGACTAGCGGGGGAGCACGCACAGATACGCAGTATTTT. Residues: CATSRDRGTSGGARTDTQYF.

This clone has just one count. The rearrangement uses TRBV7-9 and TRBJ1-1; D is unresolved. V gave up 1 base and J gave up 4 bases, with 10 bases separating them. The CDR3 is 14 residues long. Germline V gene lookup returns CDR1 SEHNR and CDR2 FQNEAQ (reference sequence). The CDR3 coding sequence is TGTGCCAGCAGCTTAGTACAGCTTTTCACTGAAGCTTTCTTT. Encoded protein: CASSLVQLFTEAFF.

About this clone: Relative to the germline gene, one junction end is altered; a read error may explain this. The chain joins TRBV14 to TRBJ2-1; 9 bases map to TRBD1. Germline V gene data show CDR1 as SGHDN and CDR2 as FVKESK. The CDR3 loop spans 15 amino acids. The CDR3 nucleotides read TGTGCCAGCAGCCAAGAAATAGGACAGGGGATAGTAAGAGTCTTC. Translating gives CASSQEIGQGIVRVF.

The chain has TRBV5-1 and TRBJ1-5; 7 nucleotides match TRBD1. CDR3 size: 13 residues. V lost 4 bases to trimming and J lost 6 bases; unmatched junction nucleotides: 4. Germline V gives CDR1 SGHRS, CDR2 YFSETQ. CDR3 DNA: TGCGCCAGCAGCCTGACAGGGTCTCAGCCCCAGCATTTT. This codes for CASSLTGSQPQHF.

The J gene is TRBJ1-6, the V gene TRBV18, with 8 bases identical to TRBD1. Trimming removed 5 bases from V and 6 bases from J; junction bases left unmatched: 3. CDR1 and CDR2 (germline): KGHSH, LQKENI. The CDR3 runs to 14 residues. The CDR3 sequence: CASSMDRVNSPLHF. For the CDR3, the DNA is TGTGCCAGCTCAATGGACAGGGTTAATTCACCCCTCCACTTT.

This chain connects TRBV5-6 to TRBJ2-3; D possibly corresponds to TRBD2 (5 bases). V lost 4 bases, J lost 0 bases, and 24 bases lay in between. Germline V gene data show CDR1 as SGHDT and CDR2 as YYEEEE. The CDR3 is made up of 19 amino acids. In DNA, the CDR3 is TGTGCCAGCAGCGCACACCTGTATCCTGGACTTCCTAGCACAGATACGCAGTATTTT. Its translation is CASSAHLYPGLPSTDTQYF. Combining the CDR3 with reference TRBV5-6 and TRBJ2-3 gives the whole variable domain DAGVTQSPTHLIKTRGQQVTLRCSPKSGHDTVSWYQQALGQGPQFIFQYYEEEERQRGNFPDRFSGHQFPNYSSELNVNALLLGDSALYLCASSAHLYPGLPSTDTQYFGPGTRLTVL.

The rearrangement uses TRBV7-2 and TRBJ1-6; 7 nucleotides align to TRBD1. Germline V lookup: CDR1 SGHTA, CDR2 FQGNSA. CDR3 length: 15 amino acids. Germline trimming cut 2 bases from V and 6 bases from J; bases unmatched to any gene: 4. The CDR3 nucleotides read TGTGCCAGCAGCTTAAGGGGACAGCGTAATTCACCCCTCCACTTT. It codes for CASSLRGQRNSPLHF. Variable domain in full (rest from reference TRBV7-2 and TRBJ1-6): GAGVSQSPSNKVTEKGKDVELRCDPISGHTALYWYRQSLGQGLEFLIYFQGNSAPDKSGLPSDRFSAERTGGSVSTLTIQRTQQEDSAVYLCASSLRGQRNSPLHFGNGTRLTVT.

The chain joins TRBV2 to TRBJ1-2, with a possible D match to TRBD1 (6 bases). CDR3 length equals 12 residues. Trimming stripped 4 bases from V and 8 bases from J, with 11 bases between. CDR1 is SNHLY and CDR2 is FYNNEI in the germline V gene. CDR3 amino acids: CASSGSGVGYTF. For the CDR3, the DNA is TGTGCCAGCAGTGGCTCAGGGGTGGGCTACACCTTC.

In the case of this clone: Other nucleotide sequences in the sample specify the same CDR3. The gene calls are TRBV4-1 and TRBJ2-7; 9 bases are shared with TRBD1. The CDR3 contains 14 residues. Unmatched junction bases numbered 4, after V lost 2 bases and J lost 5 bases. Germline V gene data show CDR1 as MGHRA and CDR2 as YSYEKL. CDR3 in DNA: TGCGCCAGCAGCCAACCGGGACAGGGAAACGAGCAGTACTTC. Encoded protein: CASSQPGQGNEQYF.

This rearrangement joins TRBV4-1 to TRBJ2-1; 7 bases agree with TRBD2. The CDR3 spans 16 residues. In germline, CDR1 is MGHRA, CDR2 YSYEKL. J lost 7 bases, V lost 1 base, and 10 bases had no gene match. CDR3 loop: CASSQVVGLVFNEQFF. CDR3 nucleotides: TGCGCCAGCAGCCAAGTAGTAGGACTAGTTTTTAATGAGCAGTTCTTC.

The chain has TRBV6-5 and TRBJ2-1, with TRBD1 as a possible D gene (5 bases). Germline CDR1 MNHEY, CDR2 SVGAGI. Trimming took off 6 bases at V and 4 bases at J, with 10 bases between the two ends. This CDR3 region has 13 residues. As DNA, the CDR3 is TGTGCCAGCAGACAGGTGCTATACAATGAGCAGTTCTTC. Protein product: CASRQVLYNEQFF.